Sequencing of this T cell receptor beta chain was carried out in a study of cytomegalovirus exposure and HLA in healthy donors. This CDR3 contains 15 residues. The germline V gene has CDR1 MNHEY and CDR2 SMNVEV (reference sequence). V lost 2 bases and J 10 bases, leaving 18 bases between the germline ends. PCR primers comprised 60 Vbeta and 13 Jbeta primers. Original methodology: As a later analysis found, there were tens of millions of unique TCR beta chains, of which about 10 million were shared. Here immunoSEQ multiplex PCR was the method, and the copy in TCRdb shows in-frame clones only, minus some. From that table come the V and J calls and clone size; the DNA was used to work out D and trimming. The data show over 110,000 clones, 78% seen once.

The sequence came from a female donor in good health and CMV-seronegative. The chain links TRBV27 to TRBJ2-1; tentative D call: TRBD1 (6 bases). What was sequenced was PBMCs. The CDR3 nucleotides read TGTGCCAGCAGTTTAGTCAAGCAGAAGGGGGACGAGCAGTTCTTC. This codes for CASSLVKQKGDEQFF.